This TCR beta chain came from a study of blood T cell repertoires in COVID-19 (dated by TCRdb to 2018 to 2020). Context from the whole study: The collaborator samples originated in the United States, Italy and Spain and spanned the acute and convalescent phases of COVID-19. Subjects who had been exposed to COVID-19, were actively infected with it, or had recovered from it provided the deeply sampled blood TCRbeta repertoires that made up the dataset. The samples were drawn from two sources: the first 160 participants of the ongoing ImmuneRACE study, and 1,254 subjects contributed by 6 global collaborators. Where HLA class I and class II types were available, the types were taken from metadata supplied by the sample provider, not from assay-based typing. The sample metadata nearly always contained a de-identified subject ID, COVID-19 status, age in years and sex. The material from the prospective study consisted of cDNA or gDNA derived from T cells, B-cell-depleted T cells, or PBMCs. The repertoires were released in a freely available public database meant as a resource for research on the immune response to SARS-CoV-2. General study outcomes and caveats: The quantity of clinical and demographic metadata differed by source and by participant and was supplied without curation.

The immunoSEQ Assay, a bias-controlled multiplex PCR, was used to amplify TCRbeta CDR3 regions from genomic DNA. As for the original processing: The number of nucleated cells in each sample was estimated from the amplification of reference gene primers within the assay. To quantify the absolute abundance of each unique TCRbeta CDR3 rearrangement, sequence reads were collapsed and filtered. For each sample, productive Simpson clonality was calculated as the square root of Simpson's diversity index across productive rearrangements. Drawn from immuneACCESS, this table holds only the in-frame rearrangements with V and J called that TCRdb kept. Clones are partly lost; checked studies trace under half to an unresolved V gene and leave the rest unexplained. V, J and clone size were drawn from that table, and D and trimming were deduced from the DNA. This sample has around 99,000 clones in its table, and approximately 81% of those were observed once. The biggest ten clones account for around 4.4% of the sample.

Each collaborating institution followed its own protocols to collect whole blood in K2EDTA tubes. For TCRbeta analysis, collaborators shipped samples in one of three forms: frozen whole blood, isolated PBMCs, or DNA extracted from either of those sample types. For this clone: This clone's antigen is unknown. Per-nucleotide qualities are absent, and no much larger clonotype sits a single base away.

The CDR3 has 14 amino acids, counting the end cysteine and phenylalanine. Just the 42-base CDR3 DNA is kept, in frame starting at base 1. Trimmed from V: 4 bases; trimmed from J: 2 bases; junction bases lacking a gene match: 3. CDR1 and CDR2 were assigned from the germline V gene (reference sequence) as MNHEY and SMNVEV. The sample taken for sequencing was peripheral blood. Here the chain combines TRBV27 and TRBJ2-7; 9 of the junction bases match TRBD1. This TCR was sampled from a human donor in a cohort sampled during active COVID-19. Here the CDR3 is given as CASSWGQGTYEQYF. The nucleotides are TGTGCCAGCAGTTGGGGACAGGGTACCTACGAGCAGTACTTC.